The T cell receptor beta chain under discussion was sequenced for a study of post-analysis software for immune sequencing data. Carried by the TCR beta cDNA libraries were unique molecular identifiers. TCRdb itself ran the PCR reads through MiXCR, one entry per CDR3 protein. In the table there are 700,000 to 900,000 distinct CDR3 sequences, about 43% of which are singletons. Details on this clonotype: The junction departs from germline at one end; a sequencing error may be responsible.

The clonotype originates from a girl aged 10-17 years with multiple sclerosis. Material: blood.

The CDR3: CVSSNWRDRTDTQYF. The CDR3 DNA reads as TGTGTCAGCAGTAATTGGCGGGACCGCACAGATACGCAGTATTTT. The chain employs TRBV6-1 and TRBJ2-3; TRBD2 might be the D (6 bases). The CDR3 has 15 residues. Germline loops: CDR1 MNHNS, CDR2 SASEGT.